This TCR beta chain was captured by sequencing in a study of CD4 T cells in relation to SARS-CoV-2 and coronaviruses. About the study: After roughly 9 days of antigen culture, PBMC TCR beta CDR3s were sequenced. General study points: Pre-pandemic and post-infection samples never came from the same donor.

The unexposed donors gave CD4+ T cells in about 2010-2018, prior to COVID-19. CD4+ T cells were isolated from the cells after about 11 days of culture. On days 3 and 7, cultures got half fresh IL-2 medium. The germline V gene has CDR1 MNHEY and CDR2 SVGAGI. The junction had 8 bases not matched to a gene; V was cut back by 7 bases and J by 8 bases. This CDR3 has 13 residues. This clone was seen a handful of times. What it recognizes is unknown. Libraries were prepared by immunoSEQ multiplex PCR; TCRdb keeps only in-frame clonotypes and omits some of them. This sample has 20,000 to 25,000 clones, with under 80% found just once.

The J gene is TRBJ1-2, the V gene TRBV6-5, with 9 positions matching TRBD1. The TCR originated in a human donor in good health. Sequenced sample: CD4+ T cells from PBMCs, cultured in vitro. The CDR3 sequence is CASTGDRAGGYTF. In DNA form, the CDR3 reads TGTGCCAGCACCGGGGACAGGGCTGGGGGCTACACCTTC.